This TCR beta chain came from a study of Ad26.COV2.S vaccination and SARS-CoV-2 variants. The germline gives CDR1 MNHGY, CDR2 SAAAGT. The CDR3 sequence is 17 residues long. The V and J ends lost 6 bases and 1 base, in that order; junction bases with no gene match: 11. Here immunoSEQ multiplex PCR was the method, and the copy in TCRdb shows in-frame clones only, minus some. The data show roughly 410,000 clones, about 83% seen once. Treatment defined: some 20 received Ad26.COV2.S at low or high dose, single or two shots; 5 received placebo; per-sample allocation not given. Day 63 following the first vaccine or placebo injection was when the samples were taken.

The sample was peripheral blood, taken in a trial of Ad26.COV2.S vaccine versus placebo. This chain uses TRBV6-8 with TRBJ1-1; 10 bases are a match to TRBD1. The clonotype was recovered from a person aged 18 to 65 who received the Ad26.COV2.S COVID-19 vaccine or a placebo. The CDR3 sequence: CASRRDRGRVGNTEAFF. The CDR3 coding sequence is TGTGCCAGCAGGAGGGACAGGGGAAGAGTGGGGAACACTGAAGCTTTCTTT.